This TCR beta chain stems from a study of vaccination and CD4 T cells after COVID-19. Across the whole study: A CEFX pool, an HIV-1 Nef pool, or else no peptide went into the control cultures.

Trimming removed 2 bases at V and 5 bases at J, with 12 bases between. The CDR3 sequence is 14 residues long. The germline CDR1 and CDR2 sequences are SGHNT and YENEEA. The Oncomine TCR Beta short-read assay generated sequence data from the DNA of cultured CD4+ T cells. MiXCR, applied by TCRdb to the PCR reads, yields one record per CDR3 protein. The sample consists of 9,500 to 10,000 distinct CDR3 sequences, about 51% of them appearing once. The treatment is: roughly 11-day PBMC culture with coronavirus spike peptide pools or control peptides (ViraFEST assay). Remarks on this clonotype: The antigen remains unidentified.

The TCR originated in a human donor who had recovered from COVID-19. The rearrangement joins TRBV11-3 to TRBJ2-5; D is uncertain. The sequenced sample was CD4+ T cells from blood, cultured in vitro. This CDR3 reads CASSLRIAVETQYF. In nucleotides, the CDR3 is TGTGCCAGCAGCTTAAGGATAGCCGTGGAGACCCAGTACTTC. Based on the CDR3 plus reference TRBV11-3 and TRBJ2-5, the full variable domain is EAGVVQSPRYKIIEKKQPVAFWCNPISGHNTLYWYLQNLGQGPELLIRYENEEAVDDSQLPKDRFSAERLKGVDSTLKIQPAELGDSAVYLCASSLRIAVETQYFGPGTRLLVL.